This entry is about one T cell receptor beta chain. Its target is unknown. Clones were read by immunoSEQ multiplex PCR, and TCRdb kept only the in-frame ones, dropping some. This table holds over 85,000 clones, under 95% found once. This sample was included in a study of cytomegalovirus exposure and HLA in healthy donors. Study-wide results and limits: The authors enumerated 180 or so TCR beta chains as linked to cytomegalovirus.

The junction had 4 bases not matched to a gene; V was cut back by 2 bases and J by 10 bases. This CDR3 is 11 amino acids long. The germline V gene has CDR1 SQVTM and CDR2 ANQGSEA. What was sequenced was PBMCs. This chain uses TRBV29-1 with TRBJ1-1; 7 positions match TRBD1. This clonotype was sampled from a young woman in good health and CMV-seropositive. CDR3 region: CSVEPAGGAFF. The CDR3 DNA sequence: TGCAGCGTTGAACCCGCAGGGGGAGCTTTCTTT.